The clone carrying this T cell receptor beta chain was seen ten or more times. Its specificity is not known. The source of the sample is a study of CD8 T cells in ankylosing spondylitis. Study findings and constraints: In ankylosing spondylitis blood, a motif of roughly 8 highly homologous TCR beta variants appeared characteristic.

This CDR3 region has 18 residues. CDR1 and CDR2 (germline): MNHNS, SASEGT. V was cut by 6 bases and J by 0 bases, with 22 bases left in between. Quantitative 5'-RACE with molecular barcodes generated TCR beta libraries. TCRdb independently ran MiXCR on the 5' RACE reads; one entry per CDR3 protein. The profile covers under 400,000 distinct CDR3 sequences, with approximately 10% appearing a single time and roughly 9% taken by the ten largest. The sequenced sample was blood, either unsorted or a sorted T cell fraction (not recorded which). This TCR came from a female donor with ankylosing spondylitis or in good health (not recorded which). The J gene is TRBJ2-3, the V gene TRBV6-1; D unclear. In DNA, the CDR3 is TGTGCCAGCAGCCCCCGGCCCCTCACTTCTTATAGCACAGATACGCAGTATTTT. Translation: CASSPRPLTSYSTDTQYF.